This TCR beta chain was found in a study of beta chain features in type 1 diabetes. Points from the study as a whole: For Type 1 diabetes patients, all four CD4+ subsets carried TCRB CDR3s that were moderately but significantly shorter.

In germline, CDR1 is SGHVS, CDR2 FQNEAQ. V was clipped by 7 bases and J by 0 bases; unmatched bases: 3. The CDR3 runs to 15 residues. Every single donor gave one heparinised blood draw, and these averaged about 116 mL. This clone occurred a few times. What it recognizes is unknown. Investigators reverse transcribed all isolated RNA, so they sequenced expressed TCRB transcripts. Libraries were prepared by immunoSEQ multiplex PCR; TCRdb keeps only in-frame clonotypes and omits some of them. The sample lists over 150,000 clones; 10% were seen once. The chain is built from TRBV7-8 and TRBJ1-5; 10 bases are a match to TRBD1. The sequenced sample consisted of central memory CD4+ T cells from blood. The source of this sequence is a man younger than 45 with type 1 diabetes. DNA for the CDR3: TGTGCCAGCACCAGGACAGGGGGTAGCAATCAGCCCCAGCATTTT. Amino acid sequence: CASTRTGGSNQPQHF. The complete variable domain, with remaining parts taken from reference TRBV7-8 and TRBJ1-5, reads GAGVSQSPRYKVAKRGQDVALRCDPISGHVSLFWYQQALGQGPEFLTYFQNEAQLDKSGLPSDRFFAERPEGSVSTLKIQRTQQEDSAVYLCASTRTGGSNQPQHFGDGTRLSIL.